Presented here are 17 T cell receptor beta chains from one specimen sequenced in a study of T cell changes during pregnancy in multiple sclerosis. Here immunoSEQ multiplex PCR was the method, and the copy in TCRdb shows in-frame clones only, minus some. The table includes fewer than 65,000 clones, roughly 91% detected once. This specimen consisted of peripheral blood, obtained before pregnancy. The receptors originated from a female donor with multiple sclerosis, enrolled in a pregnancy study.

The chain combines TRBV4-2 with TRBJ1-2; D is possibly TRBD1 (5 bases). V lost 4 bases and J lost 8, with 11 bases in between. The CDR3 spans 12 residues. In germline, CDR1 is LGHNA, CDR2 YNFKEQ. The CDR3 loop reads CASSLPGNGYTF. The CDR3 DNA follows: TGTGCCAGCAGCCTTCCAGGGAACGGCTACACCTTC.

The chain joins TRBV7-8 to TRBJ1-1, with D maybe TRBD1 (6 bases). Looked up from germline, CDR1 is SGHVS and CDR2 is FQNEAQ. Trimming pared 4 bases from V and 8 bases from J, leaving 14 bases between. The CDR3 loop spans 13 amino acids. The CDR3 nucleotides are TGTGCCAGCAGCTCCCCTTGGACAGCGGAAGCTTTCTTT. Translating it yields CASSSPWTAEAFF.

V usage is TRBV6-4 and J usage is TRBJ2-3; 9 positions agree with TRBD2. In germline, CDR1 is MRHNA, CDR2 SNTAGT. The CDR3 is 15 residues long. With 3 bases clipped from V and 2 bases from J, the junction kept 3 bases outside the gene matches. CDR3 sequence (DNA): TGTGCCAGCAGTGAGGCTAGCGGGGACACAGATACGCAGTATTTT. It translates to CASSEASGDTDTQYF.

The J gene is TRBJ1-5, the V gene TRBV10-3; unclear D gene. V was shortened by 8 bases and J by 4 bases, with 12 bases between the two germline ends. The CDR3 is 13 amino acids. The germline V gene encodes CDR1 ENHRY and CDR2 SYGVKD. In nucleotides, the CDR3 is TGTGCCATCCGGTTTGAGGCTAATCAGCCCCAGCATTTT. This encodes CAIRFEANQPQHF.

The CDR3, as DNA: TGTGCCAGCAGCTTCCGACTCCGTGCCGACGAGCAGTACTTC. It is translated as CASSFRLRADEQYF. This sequence joins TRBV9 and TRBJ2-7; no firm D call. Trimming took off 4 bases at V and 5 bases at J, with 16 bases between the two ends. The V gene's germline CDR1 is SGDLS and CDR2 YYNGEE. The CDR3 runs 14 residues.

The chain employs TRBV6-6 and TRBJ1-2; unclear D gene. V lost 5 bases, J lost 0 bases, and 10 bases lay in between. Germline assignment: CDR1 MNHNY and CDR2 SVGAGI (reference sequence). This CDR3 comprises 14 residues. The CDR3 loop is CASSPRLSNYGYTF. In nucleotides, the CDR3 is TGTGCCAGCAGTCCGAGACTTTCTAACTATGGCTACACCTTC.

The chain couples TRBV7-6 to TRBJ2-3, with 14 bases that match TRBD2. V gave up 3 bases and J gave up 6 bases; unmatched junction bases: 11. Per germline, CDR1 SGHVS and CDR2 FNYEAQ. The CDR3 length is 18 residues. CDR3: CASSFRGLAGGKADTQYF. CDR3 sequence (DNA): TGTGCCAGCAGCTTTAGAGGACTAGCGGGGGGCAAGGCGGATACGCAGTATTTT.

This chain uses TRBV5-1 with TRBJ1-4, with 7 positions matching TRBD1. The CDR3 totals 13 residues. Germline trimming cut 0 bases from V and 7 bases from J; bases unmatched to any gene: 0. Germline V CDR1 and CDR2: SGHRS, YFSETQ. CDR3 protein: CASSLDRGEKLFF. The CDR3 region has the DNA TGCGCCAGCAGCTTGGACAGGGGTGAAAAACTGTTTTTT.

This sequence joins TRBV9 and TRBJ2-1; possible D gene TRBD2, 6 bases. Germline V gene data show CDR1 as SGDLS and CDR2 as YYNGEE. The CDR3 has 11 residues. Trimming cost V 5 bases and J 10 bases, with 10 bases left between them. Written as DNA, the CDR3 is TGTGCCAGCAGAAGGGGAGGAGAGCAGTTCTTC. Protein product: CASRRGGEQFF.

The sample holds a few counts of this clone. The CDR3 DNA sequence: TGTGCCAGCAGCTTAGGTACCGGGACTAGCAGGGGCCAAGAGACCCAGTACTTC. Its translation: CASSLGTGTSRGQETQYF. The rearrangement links TRBV7-6 to TRBJ2-5, with TRBD2 identical over 9 bases. Germline CDR1 is SGHVS and CDR2 is FNYEAQ. Losses at the gene ends were 1 base for V and 1 base for J; bases not matched to a gene: 10. CDR3 length equals 18 residues.

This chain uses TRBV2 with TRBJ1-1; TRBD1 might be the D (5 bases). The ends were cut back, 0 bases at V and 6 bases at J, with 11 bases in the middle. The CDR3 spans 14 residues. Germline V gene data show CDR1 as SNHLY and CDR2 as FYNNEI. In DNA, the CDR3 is TGTGCCAGCAGTGAAGCTGGGGGGGTAGCTGAAGCTTTCTTT. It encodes CASSEAGGVAEAFF.

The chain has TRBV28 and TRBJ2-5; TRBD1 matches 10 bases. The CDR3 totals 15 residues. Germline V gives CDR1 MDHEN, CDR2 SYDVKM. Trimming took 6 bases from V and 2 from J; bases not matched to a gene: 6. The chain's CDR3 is CASRSGTGDQETQYF. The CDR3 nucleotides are TGTGCCAGCAGGTCCGGGACAGGGGATCAAGAGACCCAGTACTTC.

The CDR3 loop reads CASSIGGQGNTEAFF. In nucleotides, the CDR3 is TGTGCCAGTAGTATAGGAGGACAGGGGAACACTGAAGCTTTCTTT. This chain connects TRBV19 to TRBJ1-1; 8 positions match TRBD1. The CDR3 runs 15 residues. From germline, CDR1 is LNHDA and CDR2 SQIVND (reference sequence). V shed 1 base and J 1 base; nucleotides not matched to a gene: 2.

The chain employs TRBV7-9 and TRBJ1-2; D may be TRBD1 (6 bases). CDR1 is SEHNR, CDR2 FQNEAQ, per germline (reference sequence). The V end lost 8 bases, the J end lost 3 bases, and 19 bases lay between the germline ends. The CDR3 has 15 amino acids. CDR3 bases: TGTGCCAGCCTATTGGTGGGGCAGGGGCACTATGGCTACACCTTC. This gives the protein CASLLVGQGHYGYTF.

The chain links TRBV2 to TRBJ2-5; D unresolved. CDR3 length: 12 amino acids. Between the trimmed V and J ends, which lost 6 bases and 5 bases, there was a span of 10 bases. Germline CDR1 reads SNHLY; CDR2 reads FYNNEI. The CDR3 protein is CASRTDGETQYF. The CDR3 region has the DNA TGTGCCAGCAGAACCGACGGGGAGACCCAGTACTTC.

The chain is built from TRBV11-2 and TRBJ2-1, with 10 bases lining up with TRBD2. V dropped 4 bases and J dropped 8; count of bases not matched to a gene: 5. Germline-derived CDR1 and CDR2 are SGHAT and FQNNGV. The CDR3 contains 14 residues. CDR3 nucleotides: TGTGCCAGCAGCTCGCGAGCGGGGGGGGATGAGCAGTTCTTC. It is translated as CASSSRAGGDEQFF.

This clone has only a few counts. CDR3 region: CASSLHFTEAFF. CDR3 DNA sequence: TGTGCCAGCAGTTTACACTTCACTGAAGCTTTCTTT. The chain couples TRBV28 to TRBJ1-1; D is undetermined. Germline assignment: CDR1 MDHEN and CDR2 SYDVKM. The CDR3 totals 12 residues. V gave up 2 bases and J gave up 4 bases, with 5 bases separating them.